One sample yielded the 25 T cell receptor beta chains listed below, sequenced in a study of beta chain features in type 1 diabetes. These TCRs are of unknown antigen specificity. Study outcomes and limitations: Moderate yet significant TCRB CDR3 shortening was seen in Type 1 diabetes patients in all four CD4+ subsets.

The sequenced template was cDNA made from the entire isolated RNA. The method was immunoSEQ multiplex PCR; TCRdb's version includes in-frame clones alone and lacks a portion of them. The repertoire holds 310,000 or so clones, with 15% as singletons. Sequencing input: naive CD4+ T cells from blood. The receptors derive from a young man with type 1 diabetes.

This clone showed up just a few times. This chain joins TRBV30 and TRBJ1-3, with no clear D. From germline, CDR1 is GTSNPN and CDR2 SVGIG (reference sequence). The CDR3 consists of 14 residues. V was shortened by 4 bases and J by 0 bases, with 10 bases between the two germline ends. CDR3: CAWKRVNSGNTIYF. Here the CDR3 DNA reads TGTGCCTGGAAGCGAGTGAACTCTGGAAACACCATATATTTT.

The chain carries TRBV9 and TRBJ2-3; 7 bases align to TRBD1. V lost 4 bases, J lost 6 bases, and 14 bases stayed unmatched. This CDR3 is built from 16 residues. Per germline, CDR1 SGDLS and CDR2 YYNGEE. Here the CDR3 DNA reads TGTGCCAGCAGCCGCAATGAGGGGGCTGGGCGGGATACGCAGTATTTT. It encodes CASSRNEGAGRDTQYF.

The CDR3 reads CASDPTGVDNQPQHF. CDR3 nucleotides: TGTGCCAGCGATCCGACGGGTGTGGACAATCAGCCCCAGCATTTT. This chain links TRBV28 with TRBJ1-5, with D uncertain. The V and J ends lost 8 bases and 3 bases respectively, with 17 bases between them. Germline lookup yields CDR1 MDHEN and CDR2 SYDVKM. The CDR3 is made up of 15 amino acids.

This clone has only a few counts. The chain is built from TRBV27 and TRBJ2-3; TRBD2 matches at 9 bases. The junction had 10 bases not matched to a gene; V was cut back by 2 bases and J by 1 base. From germline, CDR1 is MNHEY and CDR2 SMNVEV (reference sequence). The CDR3 runs to 18 residues. The CDR3: CASSLGLAGPSGTDTQYF. DNA for the CDR3: TGTGCCAGCAGTTTAGGTCTAGCGGGGCCCTCCGGCACAGATACGCAGTATTTT.

This clone was picked up a small number of times. The gene calls are TRBV5-1 and TRBJ2-2; 9 nucleotides align to TRBD1. In germline, CDR1 is SGHRS, CDR2 YFSETQ. V lost 2 bases and J lost 5; bases outside the gene matches: 4. CDR3 length: 15 amino acids. This CDR3 is CASSFGTGYTGELFF. The DNA of the CDR3 is TGCGCCAGCAGCTTCGGGACAGGGTATACCGGGGAGCTGTTTTTT.

This clone was observed a few times. J is TRBJ2-3 and V is TRBV11-3; D not certain. This CDR3 region has 13 residues. Trimming took 6 bases from V and 1 from J, leaving 8 bases between them. Germline assignment: CDR1 SGHNT and CDR2 YENEEA. The chain's CDR3 is CASSAVGTDTQYF. In DNA, the CDR3 is TGTGCCAGCAGTGCAGTGGGCACAGATACGCAGTATTTT.

A few counts support this clone. V usage is TRBV9 and J usage is TRBJ2-4; TRBD2 is a possible D gene (5 bases). Germline CDR1 reads SGDLS; CDR2 reads YYNGEE. This CDR3 has 17 residues. V was pared by 0 bases and J by 2 bases, with 15 bases between. This chain's CDR3 is CASSVGPAGGTKNIQYF. The CDR3 DNA follows: TGTGCCAGCAGCGTAGGTCCCGCTGGAGGAACCAAAAACATTCAGTACTTC.

The V gene is TRBV4-3, the J gene TRBJ2-3; D is possibly TRBD1 (6 bases). Germline V lookup: CDR1 LGHNA, CDR2 YSLEER. The CDR3 runs to 17 residues. Trimming shortened V by 0 bases and J by 1 base, and 14 bases separated the two germline ends. CDR3 in amino acids: CASSQESGAGGTDTQYF. In DNA, the CDR3 is TGCGCCAGCAGCCAAGAAAGTGGCGCAGGGGGCACAGATACGCAGTATTTT.

The chain uses TRBV29-1 and TRBJ1-1; D is perhaps TRBD1 (5 bases). The germline V gene encodes CDR1 SQVTM and CDR2 ANQGSEA. This CDR3 region has 13 residues. V lost 5 bases to trimming and J lost 0 bases, with 10 bases between them. CDR3 amino acids: CSVRQNLNTEAFF. CDR3 bases: TGCAGCGTTCGACAGAACCTGAACACTGAAGCTTTCTTT.

This clone was counted between two and nine times. This chain joins TRBV18 and TRBJ2-1; D ambiguous. V was trimmed by 3 bases and J by 4 bases, leaving 4 bases between them. Germline lookup yields CDR1 KGHSH and CDR2 LQKENI. The CDR3 consists of 12 residues. DNA of the CDR3: TGTGCCAGCTCACCGTCTTACAATGAGCAGTTCTTC. This codes for CASSPSYNEQFF.

This clone was recorded once. The V and J genes are TRBV19 and TRBJ1-1; TRBD1 agrees at 9 bases. The germline gives CDR1 LNHDA, CDR2 SQIVND (reference sequence). V shed 11 bases and J 5 bases; nucleotides not matched to a gene: 9. This CDR3 contains 13 residues. The CDR3 here is CAVQGAGWTEAFF. CDR3 nucleotide sequence: TGTGCCGTACAGGGGGCAGGGTGGACTGAAGCTTTCTTT.

The genes are TRBV11-2 and TRBJ2-3; 16 bases fit TRBD2. V lost 5 bases and J lost 7; bases outside the gene matches: 6. CDR3 length: 16 amino acids. The germline V gene has CDR1 SGHAT and CDR2 FQNNGV. CDR3 in amino acids: CASSLGTSGGAHTQYF. CDR3 in DNA: TGTGCCAGCAGCCTTGGGACTAGCGGGGGGGCCCATACGCAGTATTTT.

This clone appeared a few times. The chain uses TRBV30 and TRBJ1-1; unclear D gene. Trimming cost V 5 bases and J 10 bases, with 20 bases left between them. Germline-derived CDR1 and CDR2 are GTSNPN and SVGIG (reference sequence). This CDR3 region has 13 residues. This CDR3 is CAWGKVVRDAAFF. Written as DNA, the CDR3 is TGTGCCTGGGGAAAGGTAGTCCGGGATGCAGCTTTCTTT.

The CDR3 loop is CASSPGLAREETQYF. In nucleotides, the CDR3 is TGTGCCAGCAGCCCCGGACTAGCAAGGGAAGAGACCCAGTACTTC. The chain carries TRBV5-6 and TRBJ2-5; TRBD2 aligns across 8 bases. Germline assignment: CDR1 SGHDT and CDR2 YYEEEE. V was pared by 4 bases and J by 3 bases, with 8 bases of the junction left unmatched. The CDR3 totals 15 residues. The variable domain in full, completed from reference TRBV5-6 and TRBJ2-5, reads DAGVTQSPTHLIKTRGQQVTLRCSPKSGHDTVSWYQQALGQGPQFIFQYYEEEERQRGNFPDRFSGHQFPNYSSELNVNALLLGDSALYLCASSPGLAREETQYFGPGTRLLVL.

A few counts support this clone. The chain is built from TRBV18 and TRBJ2-1; 11 nucleotides line up with TRBD2. The CDR3 spans 16 residues. Germline V CDR1 and CDR2: KGHSH, LQKENI. V lost 5 bases and J lost 2; bases outside the gene matches: 5. CDR3 bases: TGTGCCAGCTCATCAGGACTAGCGGGCCCCTACAATGAGCAGTTCTTC. As protein: CASSSGLAGPYNEQFF.

This clone was found a few times. The J gene is TRBJ1-4, the V gene TRBV28, with 10 bases lining up with TRBD1. From germline, CDR1 is MDHEN and CDR2 SYDVKM. The CDR3 extends over 15 amino acids. With 3 bases clipped from V and 8 bases from J, the junction kept 6 bases outside the gene matches. CDR3 region: CASSFGTGAYEKLFF. In DNA, the CDR3 is TGTGCCAGCAGTTTTGGGACAGGGGCTTACGAAAAACTGTTTTTT.

The chain joins TRBV7-9 to TRBJ2-5; TRBD2 might be the D (5 bases). The CDR3 runs to 15 residues. V lost 5 bases to trimming and J lost 2 bases, with 15 bases between them. Germline V CDR1 and CDR2: SEHNR, FQNEAQ (reference sequence). The CDR3 DNA reads as TGTGCCAGCAGCCCGAGGGCATTTGGACAAGAGACCCAGTACTTC. Translated: CASSPRAFGQETQYF.

The chain links TRBV2 to TRBJ1-1; TRBD1 matches 7 bases. CDR3 length: 16 residues. The germline V gene has CDR1 SNHLY and CDR2 FYNNEI. V lost 4 bases and J lost 1; bases outside the gene matches: 9. The CDR3 nucleotides are TGTGCCAGCAGTGTTAGGGGGAACAGGGGGAACACTGAAGCTTTCTTT. This gives the protein CASSVRGNRGNTEAFF.

V and J are TRBV28 and TRBJ1-4, with TRBD1 matching 8 bases. V shed 4 bases, J shed 13 bases, and the junction held 8 bases outside the gene matches. The CDR3 length is 13 residues. The germline V gene has CDR1 MDHEN and CDR2 SYDVKM. CDR3 sequence (DNA): TGTGCCAGCAGTTGGGAGAGGGGGACAGGACTGTTTTTT. Residues: CASSWERGTGLFF.

This clone showed up just a few times. The chain joins TRBV18 to TRBJ1-1; 7 bases are shared with TRBD1. V shed 4 bases and J 6 bases; nucleotides not matched to a gene: 14. This CDR3 comprises 16 residues. Per the germline V gene, CDR1 is KGHSH and CDR2 is LQKENI. CDR3 bases: TGTGCCAGCTCACGGAAAGACAGGGTGCTTTCGTCTGAAGCTTTCTTT. This sequence encodes CASSRKDRVLSSEAFF.

V and J are TRBV29-1 and TRBJ2-3; a possible D gene is TRBD2 (6 bases). Trimming shortened V by 4 bases and J by 0 bases, and 11 bases separated the two germline ends. CDR3 length equals 14 residues. Germline V gene data show CDR1 as SQVTM and CDR2 as ANQGSEA. CDR3 in DNA: TGCAGCGTTGGAGGCGGGGTGAGCACAGATACGCAGTATTTT. This gives the protein CSVGGGVSTDTQYF.

This clone was recorded a few times. The J gene is TRBJ2-2, the V gene TRBV4-1, with D hard to call. Per germline, CDR1 MGHRA and CDR2 YSYEKL. V lost 2 bases, J lost 7 bases, and 11 bases lay in between. The CDR3 has 14 residues. The CDR3 protein is CASSQTQVDGELFF. Here the CDR3 DNA reads TGCGCCAGCAGCCAAACCCAGGTAGACGGGGAGCTGTTTTTT.

V gene TRBV9 combines with J gene TRBJ1-2; maybe TRBD1 (6 bases). Germline CDR1 is SGDLS and CDR2 is YYNGEE. V was shortened by 4 bases and J by 7 bases, with 20 bases between the two germline ends. CDR3 length: 15 residues. The CDR3 DNA follows: TGTGCCAGCAGCCCTCGGTGGGCCCTAGGGGGTGGCTACACCTTC. Its protein product is CASSPRWALGGGYTF.

The V call is TRBV9, the J call TRBJ2-3, with TRBD2 matching 8 bases. This CDR3 has 22 residues. J was trimmed by 2 bases and V by 0 bases; bases with no gene match: 23. Germline loops: CDR1 SGDLS, CDR2 YYNGEE. CDR3 sequence reads: CASSVAIESGTSGRRTTDTQYF. The CDR3 DNA reads as TGTGCCAGCAGCGTAGCTATTGAATCGGGAACTAGCGGACGCCGGACCACAGATACGCAGTATTTT.

The gene calls are TRBV28 and TRBJ1-2, with TRBD1 identical over 7 bases. The trim removed 4 bases at V and 3 bases at J, leaving 8 bases unmatched. CDR1 and CDR2 from the germline V gene are MDHEN and SYDVKM. This CDR3 contains 15 residues. The CDR3 protein is CASSSAPQGDYGYTF. As DNA, the CDR3 is TGTGCCAGCAGTTCCGCGCCCCAGGGGGACTATGGCTACACCTTC.